The TCR beta chain under discussion was sequenced for a study of blood T cell repertoires in COVID-19 (dated by TCRdb to 2020 to 2021). Broadly, across the study: Samples from collaborators originated in the United States, Italy and Spain and spanned both the acute and convalescent phases of COVID-19. The material from the prospective study consisted of cDNA or gDNA derived from T cells, B-cell-depleted T cells, or PBMCs. Subjects who had been exposed to COVID-19, were actively infected with it, or had recovered from it provided the deeply sampled blood TCRbeta repertoires that made up the dataset. The repertoires were released in a freely available public database intended as a resource for research on the immune response to SARS-CoV-2. Samples came from the ongoing ImmuneRACE study (first 160 participants) plus 1,254 subjects from 6 global collaborators. Nearly every sample came with metadata listing a de-identified subject ID, COVID-19 status, age in years and sex. Where available, HLA class I and class II types were obtained from metadata supplied by the sample provider rather than from assay-based typing.

About this clone itself: It lacks a known antigen. Base qualities are not at hand, and no much larger clone is one base apart.

The germline V gene sets CDR1 to LGHNT and CDR2 to FRNRAP. V is pruned by 7 bases and J by 5 bases, leaving 4 bases of the junction without a gene match. Reading from cysteine to phenylalanine, the CDR3 counts 13 amino acids. The entry retains the CDR3 DNA only, 39 bases that are in frame from base 1. The collaborating institutions used their own protocols to collect whole blood in K2EDTA tubes. For TCRbeta analysis, collaborator samples were shipped as frozen whole blood, as isolated PBMCs, or as DNA extracted from either sample type. Here is what the overall study found, with its caveats: The quantity of clinical and demographic metadata differed by source and by participant and was supplied without curation.

TCRbeta CDR3 regions were amplified from genomic DNA by means of the immunoSEQ Assay, a bias-controlled multiplex PCR. Per the source publication's procedure: The number of nucleated cells in each sample was estimated from the amplification of reference gene primers within the assay. Sequence reads were collapsed and filtered to measure the absolute abundance of every unique TCRbeta CDR3 rearrangement. For each sample, productive Simpson clonality was calculated as the square root of Simpson's diversity index across productive rearrangements. TCRdb provides this immuneACCESS table in a form limited to in-frame rearrangements. Some clones are lacking; in checked studies, under half of them reflect an unresolved V gene, and why the rest are absent is not known. D and trimming come from the DNA, and the V and J calls and clone size come from that table. The sample profile shows approximately 61,000 clones; more than 65% of them were found once. Of the sample, around 5.4% is held by the ten largest clones.

Input material: peripheral blood. The source is a woman in her 70s with acute or convalescent COVID-19. This receptor chain uses TRBV12-5 and TRBJ2-3; 9 central bases correspond to TRBD2. The sequence in DNA is TGTGCTAGTGCGGGACTAGCAGGAGATACGCAGTATTTT. This is translated as CASAGLAGDTQYF.